This T cell receptor beta chain comes out of a study of beta chain features in type 1 diabetes. Study-wide points: Shortening of TCRB CDR3s, moderate but significant, appeared in all four CD4+ subsets of Type 1 diabetes patients.

Isolation of CD4+ naive, central memory, regulatory and stem cell-like memory cells was achieved by sorting via CD45RO/CCR7/CD25/CD127/CD95/CD27. Every bit of the isolated RNA underwent reverse transcription, so sequencing read expressed TCRB transcripts. The protocol was immunoSEQ multiplex PCR, while the TCRdb copy is restricted to in-frame clones and leaves out a portion. The repertoire has 200,000 to 250,000 clones, around 26% of them found once; the top ten carry 4%. V was pared by 3 bases and J by 5 bases, with 9 bases of the junction left unmatched. This CDR3 spans 16 amino acids. Germline CDR1 reads SGHTA; CDR2 reads FQGNSA. In its sample, this clone was seen a few times. The antigen is unknown.

The chain couples TRBV7-2 to TRBJ2-3; 9 bases line up with TRBD2. This clonotype was obtained from a young man in good health. Sequencing was performed on central memory CD4+ T cells from blood. CDR3 bases: TGTGCCAGCAGCTTCCGACTAGCGGCTAATGTAGATACGCAGTATTTT. This encodes CASSFRLAANVDTQYF.